This T cell receptor (beta chain) was sequenced for a study of T cell repertoires in cytomegalovirus infection (dated by TCRdb to about 2019). Notes on the research overall: Recently identified HLA-C-restricted CMV epitopes, whose presentation resists viral immunomodulation, were targeted by peptide stimulations together with well-studied HLA-B-restricted epitopes. The HLA type of each donor mattered for the analysis, because public TCR beta signatures pointed to carriage of CMV infection along with the matching HLA type. Overall results and qualifications from the work: The ex vivo response was dominated by HLA-C-restricted CMV-specific TCR beta clonotypes, and the single most frequent clonotype in two of eight donors was supplied by these HLA-C-restricted clonotypes. In both this cohort and an independent roughly 330-donor cohort, the cumulative frequency of public TCR beta family members distinguished carriers of CMV infection plus the relevant HLA type.

This specimen's treatment or condition label, interpreted: in vitro stimulation with specific CMV peptide epitopes to enrich CMV-specific T cells. With respect to this clonotype: The specificity of this receptor is unknown. Within one base of it there is no much larger clone, and no base qualities were kept.

CDR1 and CDR2 were assigned from the germline V gene (reference sequence) as MNHEY and SMNVEV. Trimming costs V 0 bases and J 0 bases, and their ends lie 12 bases apart. Inclusive of the bounding cysteine and phenylalanine, the CDR3 is 16 residues long. The CDR3 DNA has 48 bases and is translated from base 1. The sample was run on an Illumina HiSeq 1500. The public reads were reprocessed in TCRdb via fastp at Q25 and MiXCR, keeping in-frame beta chains. Rows are unified per CDR3 protein, each entry keeping the most common DNA and genes. In all, the sample holds approximately 89,000 distinct CDR3 sequences, and under 30% of those were seen once. In total, the top ten clones hold roughly 50% of the sample.

Sample: CD8+ T cells from cultured PBMCs, taken from culture after CMV antigen stimulation. The rearrangement combines TRBV27 with TRBJ2-7; tentative D gene TRBD1, with 6 bases matching. The sequence was collected from a human donor in good health (CMV status not recorded). Some clones in this sample may be carry-over from other donors' samples. The CDR3 reads CASSLSTGLSSYEQYF. The nucleotide sequence is TGTGCCAGCAGTTTATCGACAGGATTAAGCTCCTACGAGCAGTACTTC.